This TCR beta chain was observed in a study of OX40 agonist ivuxolimab in advanced cancers. Clones were read by immunoSEQ multiplex PCR, and TCRdb kept only the in-frame ones, dropping some. Among 60,000 to 70,000 clones, approximately 91% were seen once, and the ten largest hold roughly 0.27%. The germline V gene encodes CDR1 SGHDN and CDR2 FVKESK. The CDR3 is made up of 10 amino acids. V was clipped by 3 bases and J by 6 bases, with 3 bases between them. About this clone itself: Its antigen is as yet unknown.

Study-wide points: Clonal expansion from baseline to week 6 occurred in both CD4+ and CD8+ T cells.

The TCR sequence derives from an adult with an advanced solid tumor such as melanoma, head and neck, liver or kidney cancer. The chain uses TRBV14 and TRBJ2-7; D not certain. The sample here was CD4+ or CD8+ T cells sorted from blood, taken in a trial of the OX40 agonist ivuxolimab. CDR3 DNA sequence: TGTGCCAGCAGCCATGGCGAGCAGTACTTC. Translating gives CASSHGEQYF.